Described below is a single T cell receptor (beta chain) sequence and its context. Its target is unknown. These data are taken from a study of beta chain features in type 1 diabetes. Points from the study as a whole: Among type 1 diabetes patients, VDJ junctions had fewer insertions and more deletions. TCRB CDR3s were moderately but significantly shorter in Type 1 diabetes patients in all four CD4+ subsets.

Of the isolated RNA, all was reverse transcribed, and so the sequenced material was expressed TCRB transcripts. The data were produced by immunoSEQ multiplex PCR, yet TCRdb's version contains in-frame clones alone and is incomplete. The sample shows more than 300,000 clones, about 16% of them seen only once. Once sorted, every population was more than 95% pure. The CDR3 consists of 13 residues. V dropped 3 bases and J dropped 6 bases, with 11 bases sitting between them. Germline V gene sequence: CDR1 GTSNPN, CDR2 SVGIG (reference sequence). The clonotype comes from a woman under 30 in good health. The sequenced sample was naive CD4+ T cells from blood. V gene TRBV30 combines with J gene TRBJ2-2; D gene unclear. The CDR3: CAWSKPSSGELFF. CDR3 sequence (DNA): TGTGCCTGGAGCAAGCCTAGTTCCGGGGAGCTGTTTTTT.